Following are 12 T cell receptor beta chains from one sample sequenced in a study of blood T cell repertoires in COVID-19. Clones were read by immunoSEQ multiplex PCR, and TCRdb kept only the in-frame ones, dropping some. This sample has more than 25,000 clones, with about 92% found just once. The sequencing sample was made of peripheral blood. These receptors all come from a man between 65 and 85 years old with active or convalescent COVID-19.

This clone was counted a single time. The chain employs TRBV4-1 and TRBJ1-2, with TRBD1 matching 8 bases. V dropped 4 bases and J dropped 8; count of bases not matched to a gene: 12. Germline V gene data show CDR1 as MGHRA and CDR2 as YSYEKL. The CDR3 spans 15 residues. CDR3 nucleotide sequence: TGCGCCAGCAGCCGAGTAGACAGGGGACATGGGGGCTACACCTTC. Translated: CASSRVDRGHGGYTF.

The chain combines TRBV7-3 with TRBJ2-3; the match to TRBD2 covers 8 bases. V was clipped by 4 bases and J by 2 bases; unmatched bases: 5. Germline V gene sequence: CDR1 SGHTA, CDR2 FQGTGA. This CDR3 is 15 amino acids long. CDR3 nucleotides: TGTGCCAGCAGCTCCGGACTAGCTGCCACAGATACGCAGTATTTT. Translated, it gives CASSSGLAATDTQYF.

This chain uses TRBV11-1 with TRBJ2-2; TRBD2 is a possible D gene (5 bases). This CDR3 contains 15 residues. CDR1 and CDR2 (germline): SGHAT, FQDESV (reference sequence). The V end lost 1 base, the J end lost 6 bases, and 12 bases lay between the germline ends. This chain's CDR3 is CASSLETSHPGELFF. CDR3 in DNA: TGTGCCAGCAGCTTAGAAACTAGTCACCCCGGGGAGCTGTTTTTT.

The rearrangement joins TRBV5-8 to TRBJ1-5; 12 bases line up with TRBD1. V shed 4 bases, J shed 6 bases, and the junction held 8 bases outside the gene matches. This CDR3 contains 16 residues. From germline, CDR1 is SGHTS and CDR2 YDEGEE. Here the CDR3 DNA reads TGTGCCAGCAGCGCGCTGGGACAGGGGGCAGGTCAGCCCCAGCATTTT. Residues: CASSALGQGAGQPQHF.

This clone was observed a single time. The chain recombines TRBV12-3 or TRBV12-4 with TRBJ1-1; possibly TRBD1 for D (5 bases). Trimming cost V 7 bases and J 10 bases, with 19 bases left between them. CDR3 length equals 13 residues. The CDR3 is CASISRGQGGAFF. CDR3 nucleotides: TGTGCCAGCATCTCCCGTGGGCAGGGTGGAGCTTTCTTT.

J is TRBJ1-6 and V is TRBV2; 7 bases match TRBD1. Trimming cost V 11 bases and J 8 bases; bases outside gene matches: 9. Germline V gene lookup returns CDR1 SNHLY and CDR2 FYNNEI. There are 13 residues in the CDR3. CDR3 DNA: TGTGCCTGCGGGACAGAGAGGGATTCACCCCTCCACTTT. Translation: CACGTERDSPLHF.

This clone has only one observation. This chain uses TRBV27 with TRBJ1-1; a weak D match, TRBD1 (6 bases). The CDR3 has 17 residues. Germline assignment: CDR1 MNHEY and CDR2 SMNVEV (reference sequence). V dropped 1 base and J dropped 0 bases, with 15 bases sitting between them. The CDR3 spells CASSLYIRGNMNTEAFF. As DNA, the CDR3 is TGTGCCAGCAGTTTATATATCAGGGGAAATATGAACACTGAAGCTTTCTTT.

The chain uses TRBV2 and TRBJ2-2; 10 bases agree with TRBD1. Trimming removed 7 bases from V and 4 bases from J; junction bases left unmatched: 3. CDR1 and CDR2 (germline): SNHLY, FYNNEI. This CDR3 contains 14 residues. In nucleotides, the CDR3 is TGTGCCAGCATGACAGGGGGCGTCACCGGGGAGCTGTTTTTT. As protein: CASMTGGVTGELFF. The complete variable domain, with remaining parts taken from reference TRBV2 and TRBJ2-2, reads EPEVTQTPSHQVTQMGQEVILRCVPISNHLYFYWYRQILGQKVEFLVSFYNNEISEKSEIFDDQFSVERPDGSNFTLKIRSTKLEDSAMYFCASMTGGVTGELFFGEGSRLTVL.

The V and J genes are TRBV29-1 and TRBJ1-1; unclear D gene. Trimming took off 1 base at V and 1 base at J, with 4 bases between the two ends. Germline CDR1 reads SQVTM; CDR2 reads ANQGSEA. CDR3 length: 12 amino acids. The CDR3 protein is CSVEGQNTEAFF. The CDR3 region has the DNA TGCAGCGTTGAAGGACAGAACACTGAAGCTTTCTTT. The full variable domain, its missing parts supplied by reference TRBV29-1 and TRBJ1-1, is SAVISQKPSRDICQRGTSLTIQCQVDSQVTMMFWYRQQPGQSLTLIATANQGSEATYESGFVIDKFPISRPNLTFSTLTVSNMSPEDSSIYLCSVEGQNTEAFFGQGTRLTVV.

The chain links TRBV5-6 to TRBJ1-1, with D hard to call. The CDR3 contains 14 residues. The V end lost 3 bases, the J end lost 12 bases, and 21 bases lay between the germline ends. Germline loops: CDR1 SGHDT, CDR2 YYEEEE. The CDR3: CASSSPGIPRGTFF. The CDR3 DNA is TGTGCCAGCAGCTCACCGGGCATCCCGCGCGGGACTTTCTTT.

The rearrangement uses TRBV19 and TRBJ2-7, with 9 bases identical to TRBD1. This CDR3 contains 15 residues. V was pared by 1 base and J by 4 bases, with 5 bases of the junction left unmatched. CDR1 LNHDA and CDR2 SQIVND come from the germline V gene (reference sequence). The CDR3 DNA reads TGTGCCAGTAGTATAGGCGGACAGGGGACTTACGAGCAGTACTTC. Translation: CASSIGGQGTYEQYF.

This chain joins TRBV9 and TRBJ2-4; D possibly corresponds to TRBD1 (6 bases). The germline V and J ends were trimmed by 2 bases and 8 bases, with 17 bases remaining between them. The CDR3 has 15 amino acids. Germline CDR1 SGDLS, CDR2 YYNGEE. CDR3 residues: CASSVGLRGEDIQYF. In DNA form, the CDR3 reads TGTGCCAGCAGCGTCGGACTCAGGGGTGAAGACATTCAGTACTTC.